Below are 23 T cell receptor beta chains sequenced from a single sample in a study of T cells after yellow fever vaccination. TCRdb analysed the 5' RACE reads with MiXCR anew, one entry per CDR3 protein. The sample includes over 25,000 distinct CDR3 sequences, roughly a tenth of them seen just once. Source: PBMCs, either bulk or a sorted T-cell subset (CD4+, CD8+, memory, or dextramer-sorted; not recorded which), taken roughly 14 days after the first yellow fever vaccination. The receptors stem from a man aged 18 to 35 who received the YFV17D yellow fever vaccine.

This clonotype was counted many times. The CDR3 loop is CASSLGENTEAFF. CDR3 DNA: TGTGCCAGCAGTTTGGGGGAGAACACTGAAGCTTTCTTT. This chain links TRBV12-3 or TRBV12-4 with TRBJ1-1; perhaps TRBD1 as D (5 bases). V dropped 3 bases and J dropped 1 base, with 6 bases sitting between them. This CDR3 is 13 amino acids long.

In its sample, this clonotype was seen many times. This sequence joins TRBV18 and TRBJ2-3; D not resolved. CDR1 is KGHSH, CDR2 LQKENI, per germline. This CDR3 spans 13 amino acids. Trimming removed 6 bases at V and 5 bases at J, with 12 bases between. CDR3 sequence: CASSPQNGDTQYF. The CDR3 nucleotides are TGTGCCAGCTCCCCTCAAAATGGAGATACGCAGTATTTT.

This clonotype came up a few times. The CDR3 DNA is TGCAGTGCTAGAGGGTGGGGCAATGAGCAGTTCTTC. Amino acids: CSARGWGNEQFF. The rearrangement joins TRBV20-1 to TRBJ2-1; D not resolved. The CDR3 runs 12 residues. Trimming pared 1 base from V and 6 bases from J, leaving 7 bases between. CDR1 DFQATT and CDR2 SNEGSKA come from the germline V gene (reference sequence).

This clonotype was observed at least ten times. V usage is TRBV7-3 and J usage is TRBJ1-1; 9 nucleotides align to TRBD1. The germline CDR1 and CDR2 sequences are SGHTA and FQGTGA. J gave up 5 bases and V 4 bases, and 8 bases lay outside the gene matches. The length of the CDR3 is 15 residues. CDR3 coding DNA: TGTGCCAGCAGCTCGGACAGGGGATCGGTTACTGAAGCTTTCTTT. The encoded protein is CASSSDRGSVTEAFF. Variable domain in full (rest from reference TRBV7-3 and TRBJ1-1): GAGVSQTPSNKVTEKGKYVELRCDPISGHTALYWYRQSLGQGPEFLIYFQGTGAADDSGLPNDRFFAVRPEGSVSTLKIQRTERGDSAVYLCASSSDRGSVTEAFFGQGTRLTVV.

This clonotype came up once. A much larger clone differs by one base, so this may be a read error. In nucleotides, the CDR3 is TGTGCCAGCAGCTTAAGGGGCCCTGGCAATGAGCAGTATTTT. It specifies CASSLRGPGNEQYF. The chain couples TRBV7-2 to TRBJ2-3, with D possibly being TRBD1 (5 bases). Trimming stripped 2 bases from V and 11 bases from J, with 17 bases between. CDR3 length equals 14 residues. Per the germline V gene, CDR1 is SGHTA and CDR2 is FQGNSA.

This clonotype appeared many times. In nucleotides, the CDR3 is TGCGCCAGCAGCTTGGGACAGGGGACCTATGGCTACACCTTC. Translated: CASSLGQGTYGYTF. This chain connects TRBV5-1 to TRBJ1-2; 8 positions match TRBD1. The germline V gene encodes CDR1 SGHRS and CDR2 YFSETQ. V was pared by 0 bases and J by 4 bases, with 2 bases of the junction left unmatched. CDR3 length: 14 amino acids. Full variable domain (outside the CDR3, taken from reference TRBV5-1 and TRBJ1-2): KAGVTQTPRYLIKTRGQQVTLSCSPISGHRSVSWYQQTPGQGLQFLFEYFSETQRNKGNFPGRFSGRQFSNSRSEMNVSTLELGDSALYLCASSLGQGTYGYTFGSGTRLTVV.

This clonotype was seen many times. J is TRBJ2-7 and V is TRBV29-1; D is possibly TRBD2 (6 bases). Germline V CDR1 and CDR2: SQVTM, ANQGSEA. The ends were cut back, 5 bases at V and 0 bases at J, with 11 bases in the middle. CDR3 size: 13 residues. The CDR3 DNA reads TGCAGCGTTCGGGGGAGTGCCTCCTACGAGCAGTACTTC. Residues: CSVRGSASYEQYF.

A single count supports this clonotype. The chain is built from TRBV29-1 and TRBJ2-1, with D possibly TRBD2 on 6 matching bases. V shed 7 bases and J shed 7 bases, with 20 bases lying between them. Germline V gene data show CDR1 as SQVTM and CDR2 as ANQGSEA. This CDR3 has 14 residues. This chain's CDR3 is CSAPLAGGANEQFF. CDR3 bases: TGCAGCGCCCCACTAGCTGGGGGAGCGAATGAGCAGTTCTTC.

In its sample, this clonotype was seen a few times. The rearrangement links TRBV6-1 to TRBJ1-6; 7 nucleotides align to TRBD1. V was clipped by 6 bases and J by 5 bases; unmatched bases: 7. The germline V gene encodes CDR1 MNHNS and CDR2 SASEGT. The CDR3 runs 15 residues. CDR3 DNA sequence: TGTGCCAGCAGACTCATACAGGGGAATAATTCACCCCTCCACTTT. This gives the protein CASRLIQGNNSPLHF.

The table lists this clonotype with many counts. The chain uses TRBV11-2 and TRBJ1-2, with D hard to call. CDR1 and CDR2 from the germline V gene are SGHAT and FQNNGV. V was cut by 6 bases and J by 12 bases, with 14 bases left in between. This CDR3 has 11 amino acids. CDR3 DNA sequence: TGTGCCAGCAGTTTGGGTCCCCCTAACACCTTC. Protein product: CASSLGPPNTF.

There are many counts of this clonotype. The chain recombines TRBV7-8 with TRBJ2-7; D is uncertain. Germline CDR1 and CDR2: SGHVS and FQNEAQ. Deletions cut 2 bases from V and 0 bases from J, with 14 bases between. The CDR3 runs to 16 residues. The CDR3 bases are TGTGCCAGCAGCTTAATATCCAGCCTGAGCTCCTACGAGCAGTACGTC. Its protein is CASSLISSLSSYEQYV.

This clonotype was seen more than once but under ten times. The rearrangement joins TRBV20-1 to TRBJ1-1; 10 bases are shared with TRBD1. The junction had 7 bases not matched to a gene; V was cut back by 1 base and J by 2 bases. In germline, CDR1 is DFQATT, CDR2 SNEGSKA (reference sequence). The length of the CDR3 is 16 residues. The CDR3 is CSARAARQGANTEAFF. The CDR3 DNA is TGCAGTGCTAGAGCCGCCCGACAGGGGGCAAACACTGAAGCTTTCTTT.

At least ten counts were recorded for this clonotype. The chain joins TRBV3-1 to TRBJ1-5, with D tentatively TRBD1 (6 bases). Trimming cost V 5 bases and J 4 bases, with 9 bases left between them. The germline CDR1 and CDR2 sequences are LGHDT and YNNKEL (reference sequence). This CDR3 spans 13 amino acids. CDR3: CASSGGANQPQHF. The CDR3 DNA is TGTGCCAGCAGCGGGGGGGCAAATCAGCCCCAGCATTTT.

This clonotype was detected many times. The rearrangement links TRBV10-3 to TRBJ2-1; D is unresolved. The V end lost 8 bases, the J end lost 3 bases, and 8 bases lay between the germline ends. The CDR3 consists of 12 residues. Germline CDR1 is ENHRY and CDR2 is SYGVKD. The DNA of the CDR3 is TGTGCCATCGGCGACAACTACAATGAGCAGTTCTTC. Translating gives CAIGDNYNEQFF.

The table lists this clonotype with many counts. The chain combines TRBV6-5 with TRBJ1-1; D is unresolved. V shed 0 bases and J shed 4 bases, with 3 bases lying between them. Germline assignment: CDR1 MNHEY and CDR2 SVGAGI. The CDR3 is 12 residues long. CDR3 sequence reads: CASSYSRTEAFF. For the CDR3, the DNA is TGTGCCAGCAGTTACTCGCGCACTGAAGCTTTCTTT.

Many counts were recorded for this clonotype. The CDR3, as DNA: TGTGCCAGCAGCTTGCTATCACAGGGGGCCAATCAGCCCCAGCATTTT. It encodes CASSLLSQGANQPQHF. The chain couples TRBV5-6 to TRBJ1-5; TRBD1 aligns across 9 bases. CDR1 is SGHDT, CDR2 YYEEEE, per germline. CDR3 size: 16 residues. V gave up 1 base and J gave up 3 bases; unmatched junction bases: 5.

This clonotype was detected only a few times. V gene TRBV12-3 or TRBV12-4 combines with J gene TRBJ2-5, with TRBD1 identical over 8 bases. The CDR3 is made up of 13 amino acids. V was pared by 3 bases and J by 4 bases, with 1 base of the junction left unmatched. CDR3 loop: CASSFTGGETQYF. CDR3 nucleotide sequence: TGTGCCAGCAGTTTCACAGGGGGAGAGACCCAGTACTTC.

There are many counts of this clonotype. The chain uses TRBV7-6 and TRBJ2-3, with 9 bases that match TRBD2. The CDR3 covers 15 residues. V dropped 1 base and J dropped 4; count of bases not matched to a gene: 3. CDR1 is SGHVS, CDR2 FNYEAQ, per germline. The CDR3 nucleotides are TGTGCCAGCAGCTTAGGAGCGGGGGGTTCAGATACGCAGTATTTT. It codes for CASSLGAGGSDTQYF.

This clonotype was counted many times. This CDR3 is CASSSTSGTTYNEQFF. CDR3 nucleotides: TGTGCCAGCAGCTCGACCAGCGGGACTACTTACAATGAGCAGTTCTTC. The chain is built from TRBV5-6 and TRBJ2-1; 7 bases line up with TRBD2. This CDR3 spans 16 amino acids. Germline trimming cut 3 bases from V and 4 bases from J; bases unmatched to any gene: 10. CDR1 and CDR2 from the germline V gene are SGHDT and YYEEEE. Full variable domain (rest looked up from reference TRBV5-6 and TRBJ2-1): DAGVTQSPTHLIKTRGQQVTLRCSPKSGHDTVSWYQQALGQGPQFIFQYYEEEERQRGNFPDRFSGHQFPNYSSELNVNALLLGDSALYLCASSSTSGTTYNEQFFGPGTRLTVL.

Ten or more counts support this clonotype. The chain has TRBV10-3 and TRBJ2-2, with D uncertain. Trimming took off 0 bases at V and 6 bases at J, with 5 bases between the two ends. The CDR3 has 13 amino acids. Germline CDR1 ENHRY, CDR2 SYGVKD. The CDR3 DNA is TGTGCCATCAGTGAGTCGCTCCCCGGGGAGCTGTTTTTT. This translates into CAISESLPGELFF.

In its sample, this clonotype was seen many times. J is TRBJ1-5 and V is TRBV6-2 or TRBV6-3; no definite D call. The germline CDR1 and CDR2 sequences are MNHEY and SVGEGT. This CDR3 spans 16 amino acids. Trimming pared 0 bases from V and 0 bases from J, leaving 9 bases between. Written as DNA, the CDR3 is TGTGCCAGCAGTTACTCGGAGGCATTTAGCAATCAGCCCCAGCATTTT. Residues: CASSYSEAFSNQPQHF.

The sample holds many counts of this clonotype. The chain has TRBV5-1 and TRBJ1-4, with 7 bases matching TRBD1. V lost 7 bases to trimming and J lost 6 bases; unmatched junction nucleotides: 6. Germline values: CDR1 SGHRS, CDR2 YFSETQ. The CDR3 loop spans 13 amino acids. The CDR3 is CASAEGTDEKLFF. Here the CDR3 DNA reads TGCGCCAGCGCTGAGGGGACAGATGAAAAACTGTTTTTT.

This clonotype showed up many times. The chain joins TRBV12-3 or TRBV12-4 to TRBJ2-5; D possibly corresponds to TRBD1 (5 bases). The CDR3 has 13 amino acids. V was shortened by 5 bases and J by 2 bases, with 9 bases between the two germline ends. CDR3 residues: CASSGHFQETQYF. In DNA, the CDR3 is TGTGCCAGCAGTGGACATTTTCAAGAGACCCAGTACTTC.